This TCR beta chain appears in the sequencing data of a study of T cell repertoires in cytomegalovirus infection. On the study more broadly: CMV epitopes that were recently identified and HLA-C-restricted were used alongside well-studied HLA-B-restricted ones. Public TCR beta signatures provided an indication of both CMV infection and a matching HLA type. General observations from the study: Predominance within the ex vivo response was attributable to HLA-C-restricted CMV-specific TCR beta clonotypes. Cumulated frequencies of public TCR beta families served to identify carriers of CMV plus the relevant HLA.

A few counts support this clonotype. Its antigen remains unknown. Each CDR3 protein is one row after TCRdb ran MiXCR on the reads. The profile shows under 850,000 distinct CDR3 sequences, roughly 36% of them singletons. J gave up 4 bases and V 5 bases, and 11 bases lay outside the gene matches. Germline CDR1 is SGHVS and CDR2 is FNYEAQ. This CDR3 region has 16 residues. Here the sequenced sample was cultured PBMCs, taken from culture after CMV antigen stimulation. The V gene is TRBV7-6, the J gene TRBJ2-3; 8 nucleotides match TRBD2. This clonotype originated in a human donor in good health (CMV status not recorded). Some clones in this sample may be carry-over from other donors' samples. This CDR3 is CASSLRLAPAADTQYF. The CDR3 DNA reads TGTGCCAGCAGCCTTCGACTAGCGCCGGCGGCAGATACGCAGTATTTT.